This TCR beta chain was sequenced in a study of T cell responses to AZD1222 COVID-19 vaccine. This CDR3 has 14 amino acids. Germline lookup yields CDR1 LNHDA and CDR2 SQIVND (reference sequence). The V gene end was trimmed by 8 bases and the J gene end by 6 bases; junction bases not matched to a gene: 9. Profiled with immunoSEQ multiplex PCR; TCRdb holds only in-frame clones, not every one. The data hold about 120,000 clones, with 70% to 90% observed a single time. This rearrangement joins TRBV19 to TRBJ2-2, with 7 bases that match TRBD1. The sequence came from an adult in good health. The specimen comprised peripheral blood, sampled on day 0 of AZD1222 vaccination. CDR3 amino acids: CASHRQGTAGELFF. In DNA, the CDR3 is TGTGCCAGTCACCGACAGGGAACGGCCGGGGAGCTGTTTTTT.